In its sample, the clone carrying this TCR beta chain was seen a few times. As yet, its antigen is unknown. This sample is drawn from a study of T cell repertoires in cytomegalovirus infection. For the study at large: The public TCR beta signatures pointed to both CMV infection and matching HLA type.

TCRdb ran MiXCR on the reads and lists one entry per CDR3 protein. The data contain 270,000 or so distinct CDR3 sequences, over 15% of them singletons. From germline, CDR1 is SGHAT and CDR2 FQNNGV. The CDR3 length is 15 residues. The ends were cut back, 1 base at V and 0 bases at J, with 10 bases in the middle. Findings and limits, study-wide: Frequencies of public TCR beta families were cumulated, and this identified carriers of CMV plus the relevant HLA. CMV-specific HLA-C-restricted TCR beta clonotypes dominated the ex vivo response.

The chain employs TRBV11-2 and TRBJ2-7, with D uncertain. What was sequenced was CD8+ T cells from PBMCs. The TCR was taken from a human donor in good health (CMV status not recorded). Some clones in this sample may be carry-over from other donors' samples. CDR3 protein: CASSLGPTSSYEQYF. CDR3 coding DNA: TGTGCCAGCAGCTTAGGGCCCACCAGCTCCTACGAGCAGTACTTC.